The 32 T cell receptor beta chains below were found in one sample sequenced in a study of blood T cell repertoires in COVID-19. This table comes from immunoSEQ multiplex PCR, and its TCRdb copy is limited to in-frame clones, with some not included. The sample consists of tens of thousands of clones, 89% of them appearing once. Sequencing input: peripheral blood. The origin of the receptors is a man between 60 and 70 years old with COVID-19, enrolled during active disease.

This clone was counted a few times. The chain recombines TRBV5-1 with TRBJ1-1; 8 nucleotides agree with TRBD1. CDR3 length: 14 residues. V dropped 4 bases and J dropped 1; count of bases not matched to a gene: 3. Per the germline V gene, CDR1 is SGHRS and CDR2 is YFSETQ. This CDR3 is CASSTDRENTEAFF. The CDR3 DNA reads TGCGCCAGCAGCACGGACAGGGAGAACACTGAAGCTTTCTTT.

The V call is TRBV5-4, the J call TRBJ1-1, with TRBD1 identical over 7 bases. Looked up from germline, CDR1 is SGHNT and CDR2 is YYREEE (reference sequence). V was pared by 5 bases and J by 1 base, with 14 bases of the junction left unmatched. This CDR3 is 17 amino acids long. The CDR3 nucleotides are TGTGCCAGCAGAGGGCCGCGGACAGGCGGAACGAACACTGAAGCTTTCTTT. Protein product: CASRGPRTGGTNTEAFF.

The chain links TRBV3-1 (or the pseudogene TRBV3-2) to TRBJ1-1, with D unresolved. The V and J ends lost 5 bases and 4 bases respectively, with 14 bases between them. Germline V gene data show CDR1 as LGHDT and CDR2 as YNNKEL (reference sequence). This CDR3 is 14 amino acids long. The CDR3 bases are TGTGCCAGCAGCGCTGAGTCTGGGAGCACTGAAGCTTTCTTT. Its translation is CASSAESGSTEAFF.

The V call is TRBV6-1, the J call TRBJ1-5; D gene ambiguous. Between the trimmed V and J ends, which lost 1 base and 3 bases, there was a span of 7 bases. The CDR3 runs 14 residues. Per germline, CDR1 MNHNS and CDR2 SASEGT. CDR3 in amino acids: CASSEGPHNQPQHF. CDR3 nucleotide sequence: TGTGCCAGCAGTGAAGGGCCGCACAATCAGCCCCAGCATTTT.

The J gene is TRBJ1-5, the V gene TRBV30; maybe TRBD1 (5 bases). Trimming left V 1 base short and J 2 bases short, with 6 bases between. Per the germline V gene, CDR1 is GTSNPN and CDR2 is SVGIG (reference sequence). This CDR3 has 13 residues. Here the CDR3 reads CAWSARGNQPQHF. The CDR3 DNA sequence: TGTGCCTGGAGTGCCAGGGGCAATCAGCCCCAGCATTTT.

The V gene is TRBV2, the J gene TRBJ1-2; no clear D gene. The V end lost 1 base, the J end lost 5 bases, and 8 bases lay between the germline ends. This CDR3 comprises 13 residues. Germline CDR1 SNHLY, CDR2 FYNNEI. The CDR3 DNA reads TGTGCCAGCAGTGAAGGGCCGGGGTATGGCTACACCTTC. It codes for CASSEGPGYGYTF.

The chain links TRBV7-2 to TRBJ2-1, with TRBD1 as a possible D gene (6 bases). CDR3 length: 13 residues. Germline CDR1 SGHTA, CDR2 FQGNSA. V was shortened by 3 bases and J by 8 bases, with 11 bases between the two germline ends. The CDR3 nucleotides are TGTGCCAGCAGCTTGTACAGGGCCGATGAGCAGTTCTTC. It encodes CASSLYRADEQFF.

The chain couples TRBV5-1 to TRBJ2-7, with a possible D match to TRBD2 (7 bases). This CDR3 has 14 residues. The V gene lost 5 bases and the J gene lost 1 base, with 13 bases spanning the gap. CDR1 and CDR2 from the germline V gene are SGHRS and YFSETQ. CDR3: CASRGGTNSYEQYF. The CDR3 DNA reads as TGCGCCAGCAGGGGGGGGACAAATTCCTACGAGCAGTACTTC.

The V and J genes are TRBV19 and TRBJ2-7; TRBD1 is a possible D gene (6 bases). Trimming left V 5 bases short and J 0 bases short, with 11 bases between. The CDR3 runs 14 residues. The germline gives CDR1 LNHDA, CDR2 SQIVND (reference sequence). This CDR3 is CASSFGQNSYEQYF. CDR3 nucleotide sequence: TGTGCCAGTAGTTTCGGACAGAACTCCTACGAGCAGTACTTC.

The count of this clone is one. The chain uses TRBV5-8 and TRBJ1-5; possible D gene TRBD1, 5 bases. The CDR3 is 17 residues long. Germline loops: CDR1 SGHTS, CDR2 YDEGEE. V was trimmed by 1 base and J by 0 bases, leaving 14 bases between them. CDR3 DNA: TGTGCCAGCAGCTTGCGGGGGAAGGTGGTTAGCAATCAGCCCCAGCATTTT. Its protein product is CASSLRGKVVSNQPQHF.

The V call is TRBV9, the J call TRBJ2-1, with D perhaps matching TRBD2 (6 bases). CDR1 and CDR2 (germline): SGDLS, YYNGEE. The CDR3 contains 15 residues. The V gene lost 0 bases and the J gene lost 6 bases, with 13 bases spanning the gap. CDR3 sequence: CASSVDSEGGNEQFF. Here the CDR3 DNA reads TGTGCCAGCAGCGTAGACTCGGAGGGTGGCAATGAGCAGTTCTTC. Filled out from reference TRBV9 and TRBJ2-1, the complete variable domain reads DSGVTQTPKHLITATGQRVTLRCSPRSGDLSVYWYQQSLDQGLQFLIQYYNGEERAKGNILERFSAQQFPDLHSELNLSSLELGDSALYFCASSVDSEGGNEQFFGPGTRLTVL.

The chain links TRBV5-4 to TRBJ1-1; 7 positions match TRBD1. The germline CDR1 and CDR2 sequences are SGHNT and YYREEE (reference sequence). Trimming cost V 2 bases and J 2 bases; bases outside gene matches: 9. CDR3 length equals 16 residues. This CDR3 reads CASSFARGGGNTEAFF. The DNA for the CDR3 is TGTGCCAGCAGCTTCGCCCGAGGGGGCGGTAACACTGAAGCTTTCTTT.

The rearrangement links TRBV7-2 to TRBJ1-2, with D possibly matching TRBD1 (6 bases). Germline CDR1 reads SGHTA; CDR2 reads FQGNSA. The CDR3 spans 15 residues. V was shortened by 5 bases and J by 2 bases, with 15 bases between the two germline ends. CDR3 amino acids: CASSPSVGQNYGYTF. CDR3 bases: TGTGCCAGCAGCCCATCTGTTGGACAGAACTATGGCTACACCTTC.

The gene calls are TRBV24-1 and TRBJ1-2; TRBD1 matches 7 bases. The CDR3 totals 16 residues. V lost 3 bases to trimming and J lost 1 base; unmatched junction nucleotides: 7. Germline loops: CDR1 KGHDR, CDR2 SFDVKD. CDR3 region: CATSDGGQTFNYGYTF. Written as DNA, the CDR3 is TGTGCCACCAGTGATGGGGGACAGACTTTTAACTATGGCTACACCTTC.

This sequence joins TRBV5-1 and TRBJ1-1; D is ambiguous. CDR1 SGHRS and CDR2 YFSETQ come from the germline V gene. CDR3 size: 14 residues. V lost 0 bases, J lost 4 bases, and 10 bases lay in between. This CDR3 reads CASSLGQVGTEAFF. Here the CDR3 DNA reads TGCGCCAGCAGCTTGGGCCAGGTCGGCACTGAAGCTTTCTTT.

The chain links TRBV5-1 to TRBJ1-2, with D uncertain. The CDR3 runs 14 residues. CDR1 and CDR2 (germline): SGHRS, YFSETQ. Trimming took off 0 bases at V and 0 bases at J, with 6 bases between the two ends. The CDR3 region has the DNA TGCGCCAGCAGCTTGGACACCACTAACTATGGCTACACCTTC. Translated: CASSLDTTNYGYTF.

The V call is TRBV4-2, the J call TRBJ2-2, with 7 bases matching TRBD1. Germline lookup yields CDR1 LGHNA and CDR2 YNFKEQ. The length of the CDR3 is 16 residues. With 4 bases clipped from V and 0 bases from J, the junction kept 5 bases outside the gene matches. CDR3 in amino acids: CASSLDRASNTGELFF. In DNA, the CDR3 is TGTGCCAGCAGCCTAGACAGGGCCTCGAACACCGGGGAGCTGTTTTTT.

The chain uses TRBV28 and TRBJ1-1, with D hard to call. Germline CDR1 and CDR2: MDHEN and SYDVKM. This CDR3 spans 15 amino acids. V was pared by 8 bases and J by 2 bases, with 18 bases between. CDR3 sequence (DNA): TGTGCCAGCTCCCCTCCCCCAGGTGGTAACACTGAAGCTTTCTTT. It translates to CASSPPPGGNTEAFF. The whole variable domain, filled in from reference TRBV28 and TRBJ1-1, reads DVKVTQSSRYLVKRTGEKVFLECVQDMDHENMFWYRQDPGLGLRLIYFSYDVKMKEKGDIPEGYSVSREKKERFSLILESASTNQTSMYLCASSPPPGGNTEAFFGQGTRLTVV.

The gene calls are TRBV19 and TRBJ1-5; TRBD1 agrees at 7 bases. The germline CDR1 and CDR2 sequences are LNHDA and SQIVND (reference sequence). Trimming took 3 bases from V and 4 from J; bases not matched to a gene: 3. The CDR3 totals 14 residues. CDR3 DNA sequence: TGTGCCAGTAGTATGTCAGGGGGAAATCAGCCCCAGCATTTT. The encoded protein is CASSMSGGNQPQHF.

This chain uses TRBV23-1 with TRBJ2-2; 10 nucleotides match TRBD1. TRBV23-1 falls under the ORF class, with uncertain function. The CDR3 has 17 residues. After removal of 3 bases from V and 3 bases from J, the junction contained 7 bases not matched to a gene. CDR3 loop: CASSQEDRGQDTGELFF. The CDR3 DNA follows: TGCGCCAGCAGTCAGGAAGACAGGGGGCAGGACACCGGGGAGCTGTTTTTT.

This clone was counted once. The chain joins TRBV5-1 to TRBJ2-1, with TRBD2 matching over 7 bases. V trimming: 3 bases; J trimming: 9 bases; junction bases outside the gene matches: 9. Per germline, CDR1 SGHRS and CDR2 YFSETQ. The CDR3 contains 14 residues. CDR3 sequence: CASSSGGSTLEQFF. The CDR3 DNA reads as TGCGCCAGCAGCTCTGGCGGGAGCACGCTTGAGCAGTTCTTC.

This clone was observed a handful of times. The chain carries TRBV27 and TRBJ2-7; 7 nucleotides match TRBD1. The CDR3 spans 12 residues. Germline loops: CDR1 MNHEY, CDR2 SMNVEV (reference sequence). V trimming: 4 bases; J trimming: 7 bases; junction bases outside the gene matches: 4. CDR3: CASSSTGREQYF. The DNA for the CDR3 is TGTGCCAGCAGTTCGACAGGGCGGGAGCAGTACTTC.

The chain joins TRBV7-6 to TRBJ2-2; possibly TRBD1 for D (5 bases). Looked up from germline, CDR1 is SGHVS and CDR2 is FNYEAQ. The CDR3 has 16 amino acids. V shed 1 base and J shed 2 bases, with 11 bases lying between them. The CDR3 DNA reads as TGTGCCAGCAGCTTAGGGGGCGGTAGAAACACCGGGGAGCTGTTTTTT. It codes for CASSLGGGRNTGELFF.

The V gene is TRBV5-5, the J gene TRBJ1-2; D ambiguous. Germline values: CDR1 SGHKS, CDR2 YYEKEE (reference sequence). The V and J ends lost 0 bases and 5 bases respectively, with 11 bases between them. The CDR3 extends over 14 amino acids. The CDR3 sequence: CASSLALITYGYTF. The CDR3 DNA reads as TGTGCCAGCAGCTTGGCCTTAATAACATATGGCTACACCTTC.

This clone was counted once. This sequence joins TRBV6-2 or TRBV6-3 and TRBJ2-1, with D unresolved. Germline-derived CDR1 and CDR2 are MNHEY and SVGEGT. The CDR3 is made up of 13 amino acids. Trimming pared 4 bases from V and 10 bases from J, leaving 14 bases between. The DNA of the CDR3 is TGTGCCAGCAGTTGGTCAGGTATTGGGGAGCAGTTCTTC. Translation: CASSWSGIGEQFF.

The genes are TRBV21-1 and TRBJ1-4; the DNA was not compared with TRBD1, the D call given in the table. TRBV21-1 is marked as a pseudogene. CDR3 length: 15 residues. In nucleotides, the CDR3 is TGTGCCAGCAGCAAAGTGGGACAGGGTCGCGAAAAACTGTTTTTT. It specifies CASSKVGQGREKLFF.

Only one count was recorded for this clone. The rearrangement uses TRBV6-5 and TRBJ2-1, with TRBD1 matching over 8 bases. The CDR3 has 13 residues. Germline V lookup: CDR1 MNHEY, CDR2 SVGAGI. The V and J ends lost 11 bases and 7 bases, in that order; junction bases with no gene match: 10. The CDR3 bases are TGTGCCGGCCGTCGGACAGGGATAAATGAGCAGTTCTTC. Encoded protein: CAGRRTGINEQFF.

This clone was recorded only once. This chain uses TRBV6-5 with TRBJ1-2; D is undetermined. CDR3 length: 16 amino acids. The V end lost 0 bases, the J end lost 0 bases, and 11 bases lay between the germline ends. CDR1 is MNHEY, CDR2 SVGAGI, per germline. The CDR3 sequence: CASSYSADPSNYGYTF. The CDR3 coding sequence is TGTGCCAGCAGTTACTCAGCGGACCCGTCTAACTATGGCTACACCTTC.

The chain combines TRBV29-1 with TRBJ1-4; 7 bases line up with TRBD1. V lost 0 bases to trimming and J lost 0 bases; unmatched junction nucleotides: 7. The CDR3 covers 17 residues. Looked up from germline, CDR1 is SQVTM and CDR2 is ANQGSEA. As DNA, the CDR3 is TGCAGCGTTGAAGATCGGGGACAGCACTCAACTAATGAAAAACTGTTTTTT. Amino acid sequence: CSVEDRGQHSTNEKLFF.

V is TRBV10-1 and J is TRBJ2-1; TRBD1 agrees at 11 bases. Germline V gene data show CDR1 as WNHNN and CDR2 as SYGVQD (reference sequence). The V gene end was trimmed by 4 bases and the J gene end by 15 bases; junction bases not matched to a gene: 5. The CDR3 covers 12 residues. CDR3 sequence (DNA): TGCGCCAGCAGTGGGACAGGGGGCGCCCGGTTCTTC. It yields the protein CASSGTGGARFF.

The V call is TRBV7-2, the J call TRBJ2-2; 8 bases are a match to TRBD1. CDR1 is SGHTA and CDR2 is FQGNSA in the germline V gene. Trimming cost V 6 bases and J 4 bases; bases outside gene matches: 7. The CDR3 is 15 residues long. The CDR3 is CASSSDRAITGELFF. DNA for the CDR3: TGTGCCAGCAGTTCGGACAGGGCTATCACCGGGGAGCTGTTTTTT.

This clone was counted a few times. The chain combines TRBV6-5 with TRBJ1-1; 7 positions match TRBD1. Germline CDR1 MNHEY, CDR2 SVGAGI. V shed 0 bases, J shed 0 bases, and the junction held 1 base outside the gene matches. The CDR3 loop spans 15 amino acids. The CDR3 loop reads CASSYSTGMNTEAFF. The CDR3 coding sequence is TGTGCCAGCAGTTACTCGACAGGGATGAACACTGAAGCTTTCTTT.